This T cell receptor (beta chain) was identified during a study of early T cells in non-severe SARS-CoV-2 infection. Study details: RNA in bulk from unsorted whole blood was sequenced, and chains were unpaired. Whole-study findings and limits: Matching with VDJdb favored anti-spike CD8 responses (missing private and CD4 specificities).

The V end lost 4 bases, the J end lost 0 bases, and 6 bases lay between the germline ends. The CDR3 length is 14 residues. Germline V CDR1 and CDR2: KGHDR, SFDVKD. This clonotype was detected ten times or more. Antigen: not known. A single record per CDR3 protein comes from TCRdb applying MiXCR to the 5' RACE reads. Of tens of thousands of distinct CDR3 sequences listed, about 12% were seen once; the top ten hold 4% to 4.5%. The genes are TRBV24-1 and TRBJ1-5; D is undetermined. This TCR came from an adult who was a healthcare worker with PCR-confirmed SARS-CoV-2 infection or an uninfected control (not recorded which). Sequenced material: whole blood, taken at baseline. CDR3 sequence: CATSEALSNQPQHF. CDR3 nucleotide sequence: TGTGCCACCAGTGAGGCACTTAGCAATCAGCCCCAGCATTTT.